This section outlines one TCR beta chain sequence together with its context. The antigen is unknown. Amplification yielded TCR beta CDR3 regions, with RNA transcripts as the source. The HTBI primer set served for first-round RT-PCR of the TCR CDR3. TCRdb itself ran the multiplex PCR reads through MiXCR, one entry per CDR3 protein. The sample shows about 360,000 distinct CDR3 sequences, over 10% of them seen only once. The ends were cut back, 0 bases at V and 10 bases at J, with 10 bases in the middle. The length of the CDR3 is 13 residues. From germline, CDR1 is MGHRA and CDR2 YSYEKL. This entry is derived from a study of T cells in Graves' hyperthyroidism and ophthalmopathy. General study findings and limits: Using 13 V-J features, a model discriminated ophthalmopathy from stable hyperthyroidism.

Patients aged 18 to 65 had newly diagnosed hyperthyroidism that had lasted under 2 months. This TCR came from a young woman with Graves' hyperthyroidism. The chain carries TRBV4-1 and TRBJ2-1, with a possible D match to TRBD2 (5 bases). The specimen was blood. The DNA of the CDR3 is TGCGCCAGCAGCCAAGATCAGGCTAGCGAGCAGTTCTTC. This translates into CASSQDQASEQFF.